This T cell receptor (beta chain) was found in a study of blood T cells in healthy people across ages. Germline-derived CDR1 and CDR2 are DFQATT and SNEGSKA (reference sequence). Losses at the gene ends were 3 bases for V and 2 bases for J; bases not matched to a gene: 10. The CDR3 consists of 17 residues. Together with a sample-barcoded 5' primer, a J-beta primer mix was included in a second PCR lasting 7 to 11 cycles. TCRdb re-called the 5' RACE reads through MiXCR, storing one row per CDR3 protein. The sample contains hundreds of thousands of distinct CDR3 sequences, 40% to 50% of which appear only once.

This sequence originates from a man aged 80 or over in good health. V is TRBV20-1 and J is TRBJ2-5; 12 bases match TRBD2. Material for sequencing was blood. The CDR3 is CSASILAGGFRQETQYF. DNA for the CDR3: TGCAGTGCTAGTATCCTAGCGGGGGGGTTTAGGCAAGAGACCCAGTACTTC.